The 19 T cell receptor beta chains below were found in one sample sequenced in a study of blood T cell repertoires in COVID-19. Profiled with immunoSEQ multiplex PCR; TCRdb holds only in-frame clones, not every one. The sample consists of about 220,000 clones, less than 90% of them appearing once. The sequencing sample was made of peripheral blood. These receptors were taken from a woman aged 55 to 70 who had recovered from COVID-19.

The rearrangement joins TRBV11-2 to TRBJ1-1; possibly TRBD1 for D (5 bases). The germline V gene encodes CDR1 SGHAT and CDR2 FQNNGV. The CDR3 spans 13 residues. Trimming left V 4 bases short and J 1 base short, with 7 bases between. CDR3 coding DNA: TGTGCCAGCAGCTCAGGGCCGAACACTGAAGCTTTCTTT. It encodes CASSSGPNTEAFF.

The rearrangement links TRBV19 to TRBJ1-5; 8 nucleotides align to TRBD1. Trimming removed 6 bases from V and 4 bases from J; junction bases left unmatched: 5. This CDR3 has 14 amino acids. Germline V gene sequence: CDR1 LNHDA, CDR2 SQIVND (reference sequence). The CDR3 DNA sequence: TGTGCCAGTAGCTACCGACAGGGGAATCAGCCCCAGCATTTT. Translation gives CASSYRQGNQPQHF.

V is TRBV11-2 and J is TRBJ2-7; 13 bases fit TRBD2. CDR1 SGHAT and CDR2 FQNNGV come from the germline V gene. With V trimmed by 5 bases and J by 4 bases, 14 bases remained unmatched. CDR3 length: 18 residues. Here the CDR3 reads CASSPRPGLAGYLYEQYF. In nucleotides, the CDR3 is TGTGCCAGCAGCCCCCGCCCGGGACTAGCGGGGTACCTATACGAGCAGTACTTC.

This CDR3 is CATSRDPRRGSGYTF. The CDR3 region has the DNA TGTGCCACCAGCAGAGATCCTCGGAGGGGAAGTGGCTACACCTTC. The chain employs TRBV15 and TRBJ1-2, with a tentative D call TRBD1 (5 bases). This CDR3 has 15 residues. Trimming stripped 0 bases from V and 7 bases from J, with 15 bases between. The V gene's germline CDR1 is LNHNV and CDR2 YYDKDF (reference sequence). The variable domain in full, completed from reference TRBV15 and TRBJ1-2, reads DAMVIQNPRYQVTQFGKPVTLSCSQTLNHNVMYWYQQKSSQAPKLLFHYYDKDFNNEADTPDNFQSRRPNTSFCFLDIRSPGLGDTAMYLCATSRDPRRGSGYTFGSGTRLTVV.

The chain couples TRBV5-1 to TRBJ2-2; 10 nucleotides match TRBD2. Unmatched junction bases numbered 8, after V lost 5 bases and J lost 4 bases. CDR1 SGHRS and CDR2 YFSETQ come from the germline V gene. The CDR3 spans 16 residues. The CDR3: CASSFSGGPSTGELFF. The CDR3 DNA follows: TGCGCCAGCAGTTTTAGCGGGGGGCCGAGCACCGGGGAGCTGTTTTTT.

The chain combines TRBV4-3 with TRBJ2-1; D gene uncertain. Germline CDR1 is LGHNA and CDR2 is YSLEER. The CDR3 consists of 14 residues. The V and J ends lost 0 bases and 6 bases respectively, with 9 bases between them. The CDR3 reads CASSQDSQFNEQFF. In DNA, the CDR3 is TGCGCCAGCAGCCAAGATTCCCAGTTCAATGAGCAGTTCTTC.

V usage is TRBV5-4 and J usage is TRBJ2-5; D remains ambiguous. V was cut by 1 base and J by 5 bases, with 9 bases left in between. The CDR3 totals 13 residues. Per the germline V gene, CDR1 is SGHNT and CDR2 is YYREEE (reference sequence). The CDR3 loop reads CASSLFSTETQYF. The CDR3 region has the DNA TGTGCCAGCAGCTTGTTTTCTACCGAGACCCAGTACTTC.

The chain joins TRBV7-2 to TRBJ1-3, with D hard to call. This CDR3 spans 14 amino acids. Trimming pared 5 bases from V and 0 bases from J, leaving 8 bases between. Germline V gene sequence: CDR1 SGHTA, CDR2 FQGNSA. For the CDR3, the DNA is TGTGCCAGCAGCCCGGGTAGCTCTGGAAACACCATATATTTT. This codes for CASSPGSSGNTIYF.

The chain uses TRBV7-3 and TRBJ2-3; tentatively, D is TRBD2 (6 bases). This CDR3 is built from 15 residues. Trimming shortened V by 5 bases and J by 1 base, and 13 bases separated the two germline ends. Germline loops: CDR1 SGHTA, CDR2 FQGTGA. The CDR3 is CASSPLGGGTDTQYF. In nucleotides, the CDR3 is TGTGCCAGCAGCCCCCTAGGAGGGGGCACAGATACGCAGTATTTT.

J is TRBJ1-4 and V is TRBV5-3; 9 positions match TRBD1. TRBV5-3 falls under the ORF class, with uncertain function. The trim removed 4 bases at V and 2 bases at J, leaving 6 bases unmatched. This CDR3 region has 16 residues. CDR3 amino acids: CARSQTGGDTNEKLFF. DNA of the CDR3: TGTGCCAGAAGCCAGACAGGGGGTGATACTAATGAAAAACTGTTTTTT.

This clone was seen a single time. The chain carries TRBV5-1 and TRBJ1-2; D gene uncertain. The CDR3 extends over 14 amino acids. Germline loops: CDR1 SGHRS, CDR2 YFSETQ. V lost 4 bases to trimming and J lost 3 bases, with 13 bases between them. The DNA for the CDR3 is TGCGCCAGCAGCCCCAATGACGGAGACTATGGCTACACCTTC. As protein: CASSPNDGDYGYTF.

With regard to this clone: The junction differs from germline at one of its ends, possibly a read error. The chain combines TRBV4-1 with TRBJ1-3; D perhaps matches TRBD1 (5 bases). Germline lookup yields CDR1 MGHRA and CDR2 YSYEKL. This CDR3 comprises 16 residues. The DNA of the CDR3 is TGCGCCAGCAGCCAAGTGGGGGGTCTCTCTAGAAACACCATATATTTT. Amino acid sequence: CASSQVGGLSRNTIYF.

The CDR3 sequence is CASSFKETQYF. CDR3 coding DNA: TGTGCCAGCAGCTTCAAAGAGACCCAGTACTTC. The J gene is TRBJ2-5, the V gene TRBV7-8, with D unclear. V was pared by 3 bases and J by 3 bases, with 2 bases between. Germline CDR1 is SGHVS and CDR2 is FQNEAQ. The CDR3 contains 11 residues.

V and J are TRBV28 and TRBJ2-3, with 10 bases identical to TRBD2. V lost 4 bases to trimming and J lost 6 bases; unmatched junction nucleotides: 16. Germline CDR1 MDHEN, CDR2 SYDVKM. The CDR3 totals 18 residues. The CDR3 coding sequence is TGTGCCAGCAGTTGGGCGCTAGCGGGGGTCATAGGCGGGGATACGCAGTATTTT. Residues: CASSWALAGVIGGDTQYF. The entire variable domain, with the rest obtained from reference TRBV28 and TRBJ2-3, is as follows: DVKVTQSSRYLVKRTGEKVFLECVQDMDHENMFWYRQDPGLGLRLIYFSYDVKMKEKGDIPEGYSVSREKKERFSLILESASTNQTSMYLCASSWALAGVIGGDTQYFGPGTRLTVL.

This chain links TRBV5-6 with TRBJ2-2, with unresolved D. Germline V CDR1 and CDR2: SGHDT, YYEEEE. The CDR3 has 13 amino acids. Trimming left V 2 bases short and J 6 bases short, with 8 bases between. CDR3 sequence reads: CASSFKRPGELFF. Written as DNA, the CDR3 is TGTGCCAGCAGCTTCAAGAGGCCCGGGGAGCTGTTTTTT.

The chain recombines TRBV19 with TRBJ1-4; 8 bases match TRBD1. The CDR3 extends over 17 amino acids. V was clipped by 4 bases and J by 8 bases; unmatched bases: 15. Germline CDR1 reads LNHDA; CDR2 reads SQIVND (reference sequence). This CDR3 is CASSTLSRTGRREKLFF. In DNA form, the CDR3 reads TGTGCCAGTAGTACCCTATCCCGGACAGGGCGTCGGGAAAAACTGTTTTTT.

This clone is a singleton in its sample. The rearrangement joins TRBV3-1 (or the pseudogene TRBV3-2) to TRBJ1-4; 8 bases line up with TRBD1. Germline-derived CDR1 and CDR2 are LGHDT and YNNKEL (reference sequence). The CDR3 spans 16 residues. Germline trimming cut 1 base from V and 5 bases from J; bases unmatched to any gene: 6. For the CDR3, the DNA is TGTGCCAGCAGCCAAGGTTTCAGGGGGCGGAATGAAAAACTGTTTTTT. Translation gives CASSQGFRGRNEKLFF.

The chain recombines TRBV7-8 with TRBJ1-1, with TRBD1 as a possible D gene (5 bases). This CDR3 comprises 14 residues. V lost 5 bases and J lost 0, with 10 bases in between. Germline CDR1 reads SGHVS; CDR2 reads FQNEAQ. In DNA form, the CDR3 reads TGTGCCAGCAGCCGTGCGGGGCTGAACACTGAAGCTTTCTTT. It is translated as CASSRAGLNTEAFF.

This clone was counted a few times. The chain has TRBV5-6 and TRBJ1-5, with no clear D. V was clipped by 2 bases and J by 0 bases, with 6 bases between them. CDR3 length: 14 residues. From germline, CDR1 is SGHDT and CDR2 YYEEEE. CDR3 residues: CASSLAGSNQPQHF. CDR3 nucleotides: TGTGCCAGCAGCTTAGCGGGTAGCAATCAGCCCCAGCATTTT.